This T cell receptor beta chain comes out of a study of cytomegalovirus exposure and HLA in healthy donors. As for this clone: Its specificity is not known.

The CDR3 has 12 amino acids. Study-level results: Available immune exposure information was restricted to CMV serostatus only. In the analysis, some V segments, TRBV6-2 and TRBV6-3 included, were excluded as indistinguishable. In a later analysis, V- and J-gene trimming of beta chains associated with a DCLRE1C missense variant, replicated independently. A later look showed TCR association rates differing by HLA locus, highest for DRB1 and lowest for HLA-C.

13 Jbeta primers and 60 Vbeta primers were used for the PCR. Using immunoSEQ multiplex PCR, the repertoire was profiled, and TCRdb retains in-frame clones only, with some absent. This sample has about 160,000 clones, with roughly 88% found just once. The sequence was collected from a middle-aged man in good health and CMV-seropositive. The chain uses TRBV21-1 and TRBJ2-5; the table assigns TRBD1, which was not confirmed against the DNA. TRBV21-1 corresponds to a pseudogene. Sequencing was done on a sample of PBMCs. CDR3 bases: TGTGCCAACCGGACAGAGAAAGAGACCCAGTACTTC. This translates into CANRTEKETQYF.